The 29 T cell receptor beta chains listed next were all sequenced from one sample in a study of cytomegalovirus exposure and HLA in healthy donors (dated by TCRdb to about 2017). Library preparation was by the immunoSEQ multiplex PCR assay. A mixture of 60 forward primers for TCR Vbeta segments and 13 reverse primers for TCR Jbeta segments was used in the multiplex PCR. TCRdb took over this immuneACCESS table, retaining in-frame rearrangements with V and J assigned. Such tables are incomplete; in checked studies, under half of the missing clones stem from an unresolved V gene, and the remainder is unexplained. The sample table contains about 170,000 clones; only one count was recorded for about 85% of them. 1% of the sample belongs to the ten largest clones. The sample taken for sequencing was PBMCs. Receptor source: a boy aged 2 to 10 in good health and CMV-seronegative.

V usage is TRBV5-1 and J usage is TRBJ2-7, with 12 bases that match TRBD2. Germline-derived CDR1 and CDR2 are SGHRS and YFSETQ. The CDR3 is 16 residues long. Losses at the gene ends were 4 bases for V and 2 bases for J; bases not matched to a gene: 7. The CDR3 nucleotides read TGCGCCAGCAGCCTTTACCCTAGCGGGAGGGCCTACGAGCAGTACTTC. It codes for CASSLYPSGRAYEQYF.

V is TRBV28 and J is TRBJ1-1, with a tentative D call TRBD1 (5 bases). The CDR3 extends over 13 amino acids. Germline V gene sequence: CDR1 MDHEN, CDR2 SYDVKM. Trimming took 6 bases from V and 2 from J, leaving 10 bases between them. CDR3 sequence (DNA): TGTGCCAGCAGCCTACAGGTTAACACTGAAGCTTTCTTT. Its translation is CASSLQVNTEAFF.

The chain carries TRBV19 and TRBJ1-1; unclear D gene. Trimming stripped 7 bases from V and 10 bases from J, with 22 bases between. Per germline, CDR1 LNHDA and CDR2 SQIVND (reference sequence). The CDR3 is 14 amino acids. In DNA, the CDR3 is TGTGCCAGTATCCCTCGTACGGCCGATCGGGGAGCTTTCTTT. Translation: CASIPRTADRGAFF. Drawing the rest from reference TRBV19 and TRBJ1-1, the complete variable domain is DGGITQSPKYLFRKEGQNVTLSCEQNLNHDAMYWYRQDPGQGLRLIYYSQIVNDFQKGDIAEGYSVSREKKESFPLTVTSAQKNPTAFYLCASIPRTADRGAFFGQGTRLTVV.

The chain recombines TRBV27 with TRBJ2-2; the D gene is possibly TRBD2 (5 bases). V lost 3 bases to trimming and J lost 2 bases, with 13 bases between them. This CDR3 has 16 residues. The germline CDR1 and CDR2 sequences are MNHEY and SMNVEV (reference sequence). The CDR3: CASSLRGDYNTGELFF. The CDR3, as DNA: TGTGCCAGCAGTTTGAGAGGAGACTATAACACCGGGGAGCTGTTTTTT.

The chain is built from TRBV7-9 and TRBJ2-7, with a possible D match to TRBD2 (6 bases). Germline V gene data show CDR1 as SEHNR and CDR2 as FQNEAQ (reference sequence). CDR3 length equals 15 residues. V lost 5 bases and J lost 5, with 19 bases in between. CDR3 sequence: CASSARRGKRDEQYF. The CDR3 DNA sequence: TGTGCCAGCAGCGCCCGTCGGGGGAAGAGAGACGAGCAGTACTTC.

The chain is built from TRBV5-4 and TRBJ2-5, with a possible D match to TRBD2 (6 bases). The V and J ends lost 6 bases and 5 bases respectively, with 14 bases between them. This CDR3 comprises 13 residues. Germline-derived CDR1 and CDR2 are SGHNT and YYREEE (reference sequence). The CDR3, as DNA: TGTGCCAGCATGATGCGGGGTGGGGAGACCCAGTACTTC. Translated, it gives CASMMRGGETQYF.

This chain connects TRBV29-1 to TRBJ1-4; D call uncertain. The V end lost 3 bases, the J end lost 3 bases, and 5 bases lay between the germline ends. The germline CDR1 and CDR2 sequences are SQVTM and ANQGSEA. This CDR3 has 12 residues. In DNA, the CDR3 is TGCAGCGTTGAGTCGTCTAATGAAAAACTGTTTTTT. This translates into CSVESSNEKLFF.

The rearrangement joins TRBV11-2 to TRBJ2-3; TRBD2 aligns across 8 bases. Germline assignment: CDR1 SGHAT and CDR2 FQNNGV. The length of the CDR3 is 17 residues. V lost 4 bases and J lost 4; bases outside the gene matches: 13. The CDR3 DNA reads as TGTGCCAGCAGCTCCCCCCGTGGCGGGAGGATCCCAGATACGCAGTATTTT. Translation: CASSSPRGGRIPDTQYF.

This clone appeared a few times. This chain uses TRBV4-2 with TRBJ1-1; a possible D gene is TRBD1 (6 bases). V was cut by 5 bases and J by 4 bases, with 11 bases left in between. Germline CDR1 and CDR2: LGHNA and YNFKEQ. The CDR3 length is 13 residues. The CDR3 loop reads CASSRGGFTEAFF. Here the CDR3 DNA reads TGTGCCAGCAGCAGAGGGGGTTTCACTGAAGCTTTCTTT.

The rearrangement joins TRBV28 to TRBJ1-5; a weak D match, TRBD1 (6 bases). Trimming removed 8 bases from V and 2 bases from J, with 16 bases in between. The germline V gene encodes CDR1 MDHEN and CDR2 SYDVKM. CDR3 length: 15 residues. DNA of the CDR3: TGTGCCAGCGGTGGGGGGGCGCGAGGCAATCAGCCCCAGCATTTT. This codes for CASGGGARGNQPQHF.

The chain links TRBV7-9 to TRBJ2-1, with 9 bases that match TRBD1. The CDR3 contains 15 residues. J gave up 0 bases and V 5 bases, and 2 bases lay outside the gene matches. Germline V lookup: CDR1 SEHNR, CDR2 FQNEAQ (reference sequence). CDR3 bases: TGTGCCAGCAGCCCACAGGGGGCCTCCTACAATGAGCAGTTCTTC. It encodes CASSPQGASYNEQFF.

This chain uses TRBV2 with TRBJ2-7, with D perhaps TRBD1 (6 bases). This CDR3 comprises 13 residues. V was trimmed by 5 bases and J by 6 bases, leaving 14 bases between them. In germline, CDR1 is SNHLY, CDR2 FYNNEI. The CDR3 DNA reads as TGTGCCAGCAGTAAAACAACAGGGCGCGAGCAGTACTTC. Protein: CASSKTTGREQYF.

The chain joins TRBV2 to TRBJ2-2; D is ambiguous. V lost 4 bases and J 7 bases, leaving 4 bases between the germline ends. Germline CDR1 reads SNHLY; CDR2 reads FYNNEI. CDR3 length: 11 amino acids. The CDR3 reads CASSAIGELFF. Written as DNA, the CDR3 is TGTGCCAGCAGTGCAATCGGGGAGCTGTTTTTT.

This clone was observed a handful of times. The chain uses TRBV19 and TRBJ2-3, with TRBD2 identical over 11 bases. V lost 6 bases and J lost 6; bases outside the gene matches: 5. Germline V gives CDR1 LNHDA, CDR2 SQIVND (reference sequence). This CDR3 comprises 14 residues. The CDR3 is CASSPSGGLDTQYF. In nucleotides, the CDR3 is TGTGCCAGTAGCCCTAGCGGGGGGTTGGATACGCAGTATTTT.

A remark on this clone: In the same sample, other DNA sequences code for this CDR3. CDR3 in DNA: TGTGCCTGGACGCGTGGCACTGAAGCTTTCTTT. Translating gives CAWTRGTEAFF. The chain joins TRBV30 to TRBJ1-1; no definite D call. The germline gives CDR1 GTSNPN, CDR2 SVGIG (reference sequence). The CDR3 spans 11 residues. Trimming cost V 4 bases and J 4 bases, with 7 bases left between them.

The chain is built from TRBV6-6 and TRBJ2-2; a possible D gene is TRBD1 (6 bases). CDR3 length: 14 amino acids. V lost 8 bases, J lost 7 bases, and 17 bases lay in between. Germline V gene data show CDR1 as MNHNY and CDR2 as SVGAGI (reference sequence). CDR3 nucleotide sequence: TGTGCCAGCGGGAATACAGGGAAGCACGGGGAGCTGTTTTTT. Protein sequence: CASGNTGKHGELFF.

This rearrangement joins TRBV11-2 to TRBJ2-7, with 7 bases lining up with TRBD2. This CDR3 has 13 amino acids. V shed 5 bases and J 4 bases; nucleotides not matched to a gene: 5. The germline CDR1 and CDR2 sequences are SGHAT and FQNNGV. The DNA of the CDR3 is TGTGCCAGCAGCCCCACGGGGGGTTACGAGCAGTACTTC. This sequence encodes CASSPTGGYEQYF. The variable domain in full, completed from reference TRBV11-2 and TRBJ2-7, reads EAGVAQSPRYKIIEKRQSVAFWCNPISGHATLYWYQQILGQGPKLLIQFQNNGVVDDSQLPKDRFSAERLKGVDSTLKIQPAKLEDSAVYLCASSPTGGYEQYFGPGTRLTVT.

The chain employs TRBV7-9 and TRBJ2-1; 9 bases match TRBD2. Germline CDR1 reads SEHNR; CDR2 reads FQNEAQ (reference sequence). The CDR3 is made up of 17 amino acids. Trimming cost V 4 bases and J 0 bases; bases outside gene matches: 7. The CDR3 spells CASSSRLADSSYNEQFF. The CDR3 bases are TGTGCCAGCAGCTCCCGACTAGCGGACAGCTCCTACAATGAGCAGTTCTTC. Drawing the rest from reference TRBV7-9 and TRBJ2-1, the complete variable domain is DTGVSQNPRHKITKRGQNVTFRCDPISEHNRLYWYRQTLGQGPEFLTYFQNEAQLEKSRLLSDRFSAERPKGSFSTLEIQRTEQGDSAMYLCASSSRLADSSYNEQFFGPGTRLTVL.

This clone was detected once. This chain uses TRBV10-3 with TRBJ1-5, with no clear D. Deletions cut 4 bases from V and 5 bases from J, with 6 bases between. The CDR3 runs 12 residues. Per germline, CDR1 ENHRY and CDR2 SYGVKD. CDR3 residues: CAISGADQPQHF. The DNA of the CDR3 is TGTGCCATCAGTGGGGCCGATCAGCCCCAGCATTTT.

The chain carries TRBV18 and TRBJ1-4; 8 bases map to TRBD1. CDR1 and CDR2 (germline): KGHSH, LQKENI. The CDR3 is 15 residues long. Unmatched junction bases numbered 4, after V lost 2 bases and J lost 5 bases. The CDR3 loop is CASSPGQGLNEKLFF. CDR3 in DNA: TGTGCCAGCTCACCAGGACAGGGACTGAATGAAAAACTGTTTTTT.

This clone was detected only a few times. The chain has TRBV28 and TRBJ2-7; D possibly corresponds to TRBD1 (5 bases). The CDR3 is 11 residues long. Germline CDR1 MDHEN, CDR2 SYDVKM. V was clipped by 8 bases and J by 4 bases, with 9 bases between them. CDR3 in amino acids: CASQGGYEQYF. Here the CDR3 DNA reads TGTGCCAGCCAGGGCGGTTACGAGCAGTACTTC. Full variable domain (outside the CDR3, taken from reference TRBV28 and TRBJ2-7): DVKVTQSSRYLVKRTGEKVFLECVQDMDHENMFWYRQDPGLGLRLIYFSYDVKMKEKGDIPEGYSVSREKKERFSLILESASTNQTSMYLCASQGGYEQYFGPGTRLTVT.

The rearrangement links TRBV5-1 to TRBJ2-1; D possibly corresponds to TRBD1 (6 bases). Trimming removed 1 base from V and 4 bases from J, with 15 bases in between. Per the germline V gene, CDR1 is SGHRS and CDR2 is YFSETQ. The CDR3 extends over 16 amino acids. The CDR3 DNA reads TGCGCCAGCAGCTTGTCTGGGGACACCCTATACAATGAGCAGTTCTTC. Encoded protein: CASSLSGDTLYNEQFF. The whole variable domain, remainder taken from reference TRBV5-1 and TRBJ2-1, is KAGVTQTPRYLIKTRGQQVTLSCSPISGHRSVSWYQQTPGQGLQFLFEYFSETQRNKGNFPGRFSGRQFSNSRSEMNVSTLELGDSALYLCASSLSGDTLYNEQFFGPGTRLTVL.

This clone was seen only a few times. The V and J genes are TRBV2 and TRBJ2-5, with 9 bases fitting TRBD1. The CDR3 is 14 amino acids. Germline V CDR1 and CDR2: SNHLY, FYNNEI. The V gene end was trimmed by 6 bases and the J gene end by 5 bases; junction bases not matched to a gene: 7. CDR3 sequence (DNA): TGTGCCAGCAGCCCACAGGGGGCGAGTGAGACCCAGTACTTC. It encodes CASSPQGASETQYF.

The gene calls are TRBV19 and TRBJ1-2, with D perhaps matching TRBD1 (5 bases). This CDR3 contains 12 residues. Looked up from germline, CDR1 is LNHDA and CDR2 is SQIVND (reference sequence). Deletions cut 5 bases from V and 6 bases from J, with 10 bases between. The chain's CDR3 is CASSVRGDGYTF. CDR3 sequence (DNA): TGTGCCAGTAGTGTAAGGGGCGATGGCTACACCTTC.

The chain joins TRBV30 to TRBJ1-5; possible D gene TRBD1, 6 bases. V was shortened by 6 bases and J by 3 bases, with 15 bases between the two germline ends. This CDR3 is 14 amino acids long. Germline V gives CDR1 GTSNPN, CDR2 SVGIG (reference sequence). CDR3 in DNA: TGTGCCTGTAACAGGGACGGGGACAATCAGCCCCAGCATTTT. Translating it yields CACNRDGDNQPQHF.

This chain joins TRBV11-2 and TRBJ2-5; D unclear. This CDR3 spans 15 amino acids. The germline CDR1 and CDR2 sequences are SGHAT and FQNNGV. With 3 bases removed from V and 3 bases from J, the gap between germline ends came to 14 bases. CDR3 nucleotides: TGTGCCAGCAGCTTGTTTGTTTTAGCCGAAGAGACCCAGTACTTC. Residues: CASSLFVLAEETQYF.

V gene TRBV28 combines with J gene TRBJ2-3; D perhaps matches TRBD2 (6 bases). The V end was cut by 7 bases, the J end by 1 base, with 12 bases between. The CDR3 contains 14 residues. The germline gives CDR1 MDHEN, CDR2 SYDVKM. The CDR3 reads CASTPWGGTDTQYF. CDR3 DNA sequence: TGTGCCAGCACCCCCTGGGGGGGCACAGATACGCAGTATTTT.

This chain joins TRBV5-4 and TRBJ2-7; weak D call: TRBD2 (7 bases). V lost 3 bases to trimming and J lost 5 bases, with 15 bases between them. The germline V gene encodes CDR1 SGHNT and CDR2 YYREEE (reference sequence). The CDR3 is 14 residues long. CDR3 bases: TGTGCCAGCAGCTGGGGGGGGGCGGTTGACGAGCAGTACGTC. Protein sequence: CASSWGGAVDEQYV.

The chain joins TRBV7-6 to TRBJ2-3; D might be TRBD1 (6 bases). Looked up from germline, CDR1 is SGHVS and CDR2 is FNYEAQ. The V and J ends lost 4 bases and 1 base respectively, with 12 bases between them. There are 15 residues in the CDR3. The CDR3, as DNA: TGTGCCAGCAGCTCGGGCCGACAGGGCACAGATACGCAGTATTTT. Translating it yields CASSSGRQGTDTQYF.